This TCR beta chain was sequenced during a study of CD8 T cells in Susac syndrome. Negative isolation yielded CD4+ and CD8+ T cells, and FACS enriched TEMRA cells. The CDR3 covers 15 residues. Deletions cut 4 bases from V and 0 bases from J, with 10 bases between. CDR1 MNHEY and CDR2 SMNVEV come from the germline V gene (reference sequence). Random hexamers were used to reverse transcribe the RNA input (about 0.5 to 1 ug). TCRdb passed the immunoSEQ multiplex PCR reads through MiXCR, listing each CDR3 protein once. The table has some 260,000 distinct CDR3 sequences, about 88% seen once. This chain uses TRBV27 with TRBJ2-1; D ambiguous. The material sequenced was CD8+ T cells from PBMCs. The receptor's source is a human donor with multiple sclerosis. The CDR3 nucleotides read TGTGCCAGCAGTTGGGCCCGACGCTCCTACAATGAGCAGTTCTTC. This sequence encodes CASSWARRSYNEQFF.